Listed below are T cell receptor beta chains from one sample, sequenced in a study of radiation and T cells in renal cell carcinoma. TCRdb's table, derived via immunoSEQ multiplex PCR, lists solely in-frame clones and lacks some. The data show around 140,000 clones, less than 90% seen once. Sequenced here: blood, sampled from a patient whose treatment included radiotherapy and nephrectomy. The origin of the receptors is a woman aged 70-85 years with renal cell carcinoma. Both conserved end residues are part of each CDR3. The order of the fields is V gene, J gene, D gene, clone size, CDR3 protein, CDR3 DNA. The D gene is left open where the match is weak. The size of a clone is reported for some rows only, either as once, few or many, or as a class for expanded clones.

>TRBV15|TRBJ2-7|NA|NA
CATSREVGRGLSYEQYF
TGTGCCACCAGCAGAGAGGTGGGCAGGGGTCTCTCCTACGAGCAGTACTTC
>TRBV6-5|TRBJ1-4|NA|NA
CASSYSGGESIEKLFF
TGTGCCAGCAGTTACTCAGGCGGGGAGAGCATTGAAAAACTGTTTTTT
>TRBV30|TRBJ2-7|NA|NA
CAWSVGQVVNEQYF
TGTGCCTGGAGTGTAGGGCAGGTTGTCAACGAGCAGTACTTC
>TRBV6-1|TRBJ2-3|TRBD2|NA
CASRLSGGPTDTQYF
TGTGCCAGCAGACTAAGCGGGGGGCCTACAGATACGCAGTATTTT
>TRBV6-5|TRBJ1-1|NA|NA
CASSYGSTSNTEAFF
TGTGCCAGCAGTTACGGTTCGACCTCGAACACTGAAGCTTTCTTT
>TRBV6-5|TRBJ2-7|TRBD2|NA
CASRGLAGYEQYF
TGTGCCAGCAGGGGACTAGCGGGGTACGAGCAGTACTTC
>TRBV27|TRBJ1-2|NA|NA
CASSNSGALYGYTF
TGTGCCAGCAGCAACAGCGGGGCGCTCTATGGCTACACCTTC
>TRBV27|TRBJ1-1|NA|NA
CASSSPGTEAFF
TGTGCCAGCAGTTCCCCGGGCACTGAAGCTTTCTTT
>TRBV6-6|TRBJ1-1|NA|NA
CATYRGDNTEAFF
TGTGCCACCTACCGGGGGGACAACACTGAAGCTTTCTTT
>TRBV2|TRBJ2-2|TRBD2|NA
CASSGPGLATGELFF
TGTGCCAGCAGTGGACCGGGACTAGCCACCGGGGAGCTGTTTTTT
>TRBV7-2|TRBJ2-1|NA|NA
CASSAGVRRNEQFF
TGTGCCAGCAGCGCCGGGGTACGCCGCAATGAGCAGTTCTTC
>TRBV5-1|TRBJ2-7|NA|NA
CASSLEPQSSYEQYF
TGCGCCAGCAGCTTGGAACCCCAGAGCTCCTACGAGCAGTACTTC
>TRBV7-8|TRBJ2-5|NA|once
CASSLRLEGAQETQYF
TGTGCCAGCAGCTTAAGACTAGAGGGAGCACAAGAGACCCAGTACTTC
>TRBV28|TRBJ2-7|NA|NA
CASSSIGTGKAYEQYF
TGTGCCAGCAGTTCTATTGGTACGGGGAAAGCCTACGAGCAGTACTTC
>TRBV5-1|TRBJ1-1|NA|NA
CASSTTRRGPNTEAFF
TGCGCCAGCAGCACTACCCGCCGGGGGCCGAACACTGAAGCTTTCTTT
>TRBV5-1|TRBJ1-6|NA|NA
CASSGRGPGPLHF
TGCGCCAGCAGCGGGAGGGGCCCCGGACCCCTCCACTTT
>TRBV5-1|TRBJ1-3|NA|NA
CASSPTGTSSGNTIYF
TGCGCCAGCAGCCCCACAGGGACCAGCTCTGGAAACACCATATATTTT
>TRBV28|TRBJ2-3|NA|NA
CASSPPVAGKVAQYF
TGTGCCAGCAGCCCTCCCGTGGCGGGGAAAGTGGCGCAGTATTTT
>TRBV27|TRBJ1-2|NA|NA
CASSLWDRAGYGYTF
TGTGCCAGCAGTTTATGGGACCGTGCGGGCTATGGCTACACCTTC
>TRBV6-1|TRBJ1-5|NA|once
CASSEVEPQHF
TGTGCCAGCAGTGAAGTCGAGCCCCAGCATTTT
>TRBV19|TRBJ1-6|NA|NA
CASSTTVGNSPLHF
TGTGCCAGTAGTACGACAGTGGGTAATTCACCCCTCCACTTT
>TRBV5-1|TRBJ2-1|NA|once
CASSLDLANEQFF
TGCGCCAGCAGCTTAGACCTCGCTAATGAGCAGTTCTTC
>TRBV5-1|TRBJ1-1|NA|once
CASSLDRLFKQMNTEAFF
TGCGCCAGCAGCTTGGACAGACTGTTTAAACAGATGAACACTGAAGCTTTCTTT
>TRBV5-1|TRBJ1-2|TRBD1|NA
CASSSPSGQGGYTF
TGCGCCAGCAGCTCCCCGAGTGGACAGGGTGGCTACACCTTC
>TRBV2|TRBJ1-4|NA|NA
CASKRAPGTATNEKLFF
TGTGCCAGCAAAAGGGCGCCGGGAACAGCAACTAATGAAAAACTGTTTTTT
>TRBV5-1|TRBJ1-3|NA|NA
CASSLTGANVGTIYF
TGCGCCAGCAGCTTAACCGGGGCAAATGTGGGCACCATATATTTT
>TRBV5-8|TRBJ1-2|NA|few
CASSSQYGYTF
TGTGCCAGCAGCTCACAGTATGGCTACACCTTC